The T cell receptor beta chain under discussion was sequenced for a study of T cell therapy after organ transplantation. The CDR3 length is 15 residues. After removal of 5 bases from V and 5 bases from J, the junction contained 7 bases not matched to a gene. CDR1 and CDR2 (germline): MGHRA, YSYEKL. Repertoires were generated with immunoSEQ multiplex PCR, while TCRdb's copy carries only in-frame clones and drops some. The sample comprises some 48,000 clones, about 95% of which are singletons, and about 3.4% rests with the top ten. As to this clone: Its antigen is not known.

This sample comprised CD8+ T cells from blood, obtained before autologous CMV-specific T cell therapy. The clonotype originates from a human patient who had received a solid organ transplant and had CMV disease. V and J are TRBV4-1 and TRBJ2-7; TRBD1 matches at 12 bases. In nucleotides, the CDR3 is TGCGCCAGCAGCTTCGGGACAGGGGGCAGGAACGAGCAGTACTTC. This codes for CASSFGTGGRNEQYF.